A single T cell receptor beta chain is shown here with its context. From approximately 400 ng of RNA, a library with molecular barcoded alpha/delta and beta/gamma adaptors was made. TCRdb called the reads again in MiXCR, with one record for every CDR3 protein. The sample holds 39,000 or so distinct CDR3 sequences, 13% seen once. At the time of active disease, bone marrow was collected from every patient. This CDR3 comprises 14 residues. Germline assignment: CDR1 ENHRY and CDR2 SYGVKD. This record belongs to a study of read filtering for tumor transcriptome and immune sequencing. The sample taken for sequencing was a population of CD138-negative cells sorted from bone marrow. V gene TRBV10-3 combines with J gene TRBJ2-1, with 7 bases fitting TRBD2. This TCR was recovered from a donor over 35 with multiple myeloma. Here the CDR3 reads CSTRTSGIYNEQFF. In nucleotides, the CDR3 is TGTTCCACTCGGACCAGCGGGATATACAATGAGCAGTTCTTC.